This entry lists 13 T cell receptor beta chains sequenced from one sample in a study of molecular identifiers for immune sequencing clone quantification. TCRdb independently ran MiXCR on the PCR reads; one entry per CDR3 protein. Of some 590,000 distinct CDR3 sequences detected, roughly 27% appear once; the ten largest clones hold around 0.78%. The sample consisted of naive CD8+ T cells from blood, with Jurkat cell RNA spiked in. Subset here: FACS-sorted CD8+CD4-CCR7+CD45RA+ naive T cells. All receptors derive from a human donor in good health. Some libraries in this study had Jurkat cell RNA spiked in.

This sequence joins TRBV2 and TRBJ2-7; 7 nucleotides line up with TRBD1. The V gene end was trimmed by 5 bases and the J gene end by 3 bases; junction bases not matched to a gene: 4. The CDR3 contains 13 residues. The germline CDR1 and CDR2 sequences are SNHLY and FYNNEI. CDR3 sequence (DNA): TGTGCCAGCAGTACACCAGGGGGCTACGAGCAGTACTTC. The encoded protein is CASSTPGGYEQYF. The full variable domain, in which reference TRBV2 and TRBJ2-7 provide the parts outside the CDR3, is EPEVTQTPSHQVTQMGQEVILRCVPISNHLYFYWYRQILGQKVEFLVSFYNNEISEKSEIFDDQFSVERPDGSNFTLKIRSTKLEDSAMYFCASSTPGGYEQYFGPGTRLTVT.

This clonotype has ten or more counts. The chain couples TRBV28 to TRBJ1-5; 9 bases are shared with TRBD1. Trimming at V came to 5 bases and at J to 5 bases, leaving 7 bases not matched to a gene. CDR1 is MDHEN and CDR2 is SYDVKM in the germline V gene. The CDR3 length is 15 residues. The CDR3 reads CASSQGTGSDQPQHF. CDR3 nucleotides: TGTGCCAGCAGTCAAGGGACAGGGAGTGATCAGCCCCAGCATTTT.

The V call is TRBV19, the J call TRBJ2-2; D gene unclear. In germline, CDR1 is LNHDA, CDR2 SQIVND (reference sequence). CDR3 length: 11 residues. V lost 3 bases, J lost 7 bases, and 3 bases lay in between. This CDR3 reads CASSMGGELFF. CDR3 coding DNA: TGTGCCAGTAGTATGGGCGGGGAGCTGTTTTTT.

Remarks on this clonotype: This may arise from a read error, as a much more abundant clone is one base away. The chain employs TRBV4-3 and TRBJ1-3; D remains ambiguous. From germline, CDR1 is LGHNA and CDR2 YSLEER. The CDR3 is made up of 12 amino acids. In nucleotides, the CDR3 is TGCGCCGGCAGCCAAGCGGGTGACACCATATATTTT. This codes for CAGSQAGDTIYF.

The genes are TRBV6-5 and TRBJ2-1, with 15 bases lining up with TRBD2. V shed 0 bases, J shed 5 bases, and the junction held 8 bases outside the gene matches. The CDR3 length is 19 residues. Germline CDR1 and CDR2: MNHEY and SVGAGI. The CDR3 coding sequence is TGTGCCAGCAGTTACTCATTAGGGACTAGCGGGAGGCGCCACAATGAGCAGTTCTTC. Its protein product is CASSYSLGTSGRRHNEQFF.

Comment on this clonotype: The junction does not match germline at one end; this may be a read error. V is TRBV7-7 and J is TRBJ2-5; a possible D gene is TRBD2 (5 bases). Germline assignment: CDR1 SSHAT and CDR2 FNYEAQ (reference sequence). The CDR3 length is 15 residues. CDR3 nucleotides: TGTGCTAGCAGCTTAGCCCCGGGATTACAAGAGGCTCAGTACTTC. Translation: CASSLAPGLQEAQYF.

This clonotype was recorded at least ten times. The V call is TRBV7-6, the J call TRBJ2-7; the match to TRBD1 covers 7 bases. Germline CDR1 SGHVS, CDR2 FNYEAQ. This CDR3 spans 13 amino acids. The ends lost 5 bases at V and 9 bases at J; junction bases unmatched: 10. CDR3 nucleotides: TGTGCCAGCAGCGGACTCGGGACAGAGAGGCAGTACTTC. This encodes CASSGLGTERQYF.

The chain recombines TRBV6-5 with TRBJ2-1; possibly TRBD2 for D (6 bases). This CDR3 region has 11 residues. Germline loops: CDR1 MNHEY, CDR2 SVGAGI. V lost 7 bases, J lost 9 bases, and 10 bases lay in between. The CDR3 DNA is TGTGCCAGCATACGGGGGAGTGAGCAGTTCTTC. Its protein is CASIRGSEQFF.

About this clonotype itself: Being one base from a much bigger clone, this may be a read error. The genes are TRBV5-1 and TRBJ2-7, with D perhaps TRBD2 (7 bases). The CDR3 totals 15 residues. Germline lookup yields CDR1 SGHRS and CDR2 YFSETQ. The CDR3 loop reads CASSPGGGAIYERYF. The CDR3 DNA sequence: TGCGCCAGCAGCCCCGGTGGGGGGGCAATCTACGAGCGGTACTTC.

Remarks on this clonotype: Since a much larger clone is just one base distant, this may be a read error. A read error is likely, as this CDR3 ends without the conserved phenylalanine or tryptophan. The gene calls are TRBV12-3 or TRBV12-4 and TRBJ2-5; maybe TRBD2 (7 bases). V was clipped by 6 bases and J by 5 bases, with 19 bases between them. The CDR3 is 15 amino acids. In nucleotides, the CDR3 is TGTGCCAGCAGCGTTCCGGGACCGGGGGGCGAGACCCAGTACCTC. The encoded protein is CASSVPGPGGETQYL.

This clonotype has just a few counts. The chain employs TRBV6-5 and TRBJ1-1, with D possibly matching TRBD1 (6 bases). The germline gives CDR1 MNHEY, CDR2 SVGAGI. This CDR3 is built from 14 residues. V lost 2 bases and J 4 bases, leaving 11 bases between the germline ends. This CDR3 reads CASSYQGHGTEAFF. The DNA for the CDR3 is TGTGCCAGCAGTTACCAGGGGCACGGCACTGAAGCTTTCTTT.

This clonotype was recorded at least ten times. This chain uses TRBV4-2 with TRBJ2-7, with D unresolved. Germline V CDR1 and CDR2: LGHNA, YNFKEQ. The CDR3 contains 14 residues. Trimming removed 2 bases at V and 2 bases at J, with 10 bases between. CDR3: CASSQPDSTYEQYF. CDR3 nucleotides: TGTGCCAGCAGCCAACCTGACTCGACCTACGAGCAGTACTTC.

The rearrangement joins TRBV27 to TRBJ1-2, with a tentative D call TRBD1 (5 bases). Trimming left V 2 bases short and J 6 bases short, with 13 bases between. Germline values: CDR1 MNHEY, CDR2 SMNVEV (reference sequence). There are 14 residues in the CDR3. In nucleotides, the CDR3 is TGTGCCAGCAGTTTAACGTGGGGGGTGGATGGCTACACCTTC. It yields the protein CASSLTWGVDGYTF.